This passage covers 3 T cell receptor beta chains from one sample sequenced in a study of post-analysis software for immune sequencing data. The antigens these receptors bind are not known. Included in the TCR beta cDNA libraries were unique molecular identifiers. TCRdb re-derived calls from the PCR reads in MiXCR, one entry per CDR3 protein. The profile shows under 900,000 distinct CDR3 sequences, under 70% of them singletons. Overall study findings and caveats: The study found TRBV5-6, TRBV5-1 and TRBV20-1 among five or six TRBV segments more frequent in patients than controls.

Specimen: blood. The receptors were sampled from a girl aged 10-17 years with multiple sclerosis.

This clonotype was counted a single time. The chain couples TRBV5-1 to TRBJ2-5; no clear D. The J call may be incorrect, as the DNA end agrees better with TRBJ2-7. The CDR3 runs to 12 residues. Germline V gene data show CDR1 as SGHRS and CDR2 as YFSETQ. This CDR3 reads CASSFGFDEQYF. CDR3 DNA sequence: TGCGCCAGCAGCTTCGGGTTTGACGAGCAGTACTTC.

This chain connects TRBV20-1 to TRBJ2-7; 7 nucleotides line up with TRBD1. This CDR3 is built from 16 residues. V was clipped by 0 bases and J by 3 bases; unmatched bases: 11. CDR1 DFQATT and CDR2 SNEGSKA come from the germline V gene (reference sequence). The CDR3 loop is CSARDVQRQGVYEQYF. Written as DNA, the CDR3 is TGCAGTGCTAGAGATGTCCAGAGACAGGGAGTCTACGAGCAGTACTTC.

This clonotype was observed a handful of times. The chain carries TRBV28 and TRBJ2-7; 7 bases map to TRBD1. The CDR3 runs to 14 residues. CDR1 and CDR2 from the germline V gene are MDHEN and SYDVKM. V shed 9 bases, J shed 2 bases, and the junction held 10 bases outside the gene matches. The CDR3 region has the DNA TGTGCCAGTATCCGGGACAGAATGGCCTACGAGCAGTACTTC. The encoded protein is CASIRDRMAYEQYF.